The clone carrying this T cell receptor beta chain appeared a few times. TCRdb redid the calling of the reads with MiXCR, one entry per CDR3 protein. The sample yields some 400,000 distinct CDR3 sequences, roughly 18% seen once. The data originate from a study of T cell repertoires in cytomegalovirus infection. At the level of the study: Public TCR beta signatures marked donors with CMV infection and the matching HLA.

Trimming left V 0 bases short and J 7 bases short, with 4 bases between. The CDR3 is made up of 11 amino acids. Germline CDR1 reads SGHKS; CDR2 reads YYEKEE (reference sequence). The sample consisted of PBMCs. This chain joins TRBV5-5 and TRBJ2-5; D gene unclear. The clonotype originates from a human donor in good health (CMV status not recorded). Some clones in this sample may be carry-over from other donors' samples. The chain's CDR3 is CASSLEWTQYF. The CDR3 DNA is TGTGCCAGCAGCTTGGAGTGGACCCAGTACTTC.